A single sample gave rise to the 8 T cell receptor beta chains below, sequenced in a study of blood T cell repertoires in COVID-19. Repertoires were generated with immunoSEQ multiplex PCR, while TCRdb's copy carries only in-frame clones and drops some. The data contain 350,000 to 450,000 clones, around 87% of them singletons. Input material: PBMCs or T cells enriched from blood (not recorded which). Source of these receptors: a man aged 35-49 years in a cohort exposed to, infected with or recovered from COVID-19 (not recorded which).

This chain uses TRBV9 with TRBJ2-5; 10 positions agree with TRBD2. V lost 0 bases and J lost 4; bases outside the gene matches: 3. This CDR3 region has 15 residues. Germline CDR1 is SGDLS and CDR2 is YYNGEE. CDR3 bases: TGTGCCAGCAGCGTAGGCACTAGCGGGGTAGAGACCCAGTACTTC. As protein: CASSVGTSGVETQYF.

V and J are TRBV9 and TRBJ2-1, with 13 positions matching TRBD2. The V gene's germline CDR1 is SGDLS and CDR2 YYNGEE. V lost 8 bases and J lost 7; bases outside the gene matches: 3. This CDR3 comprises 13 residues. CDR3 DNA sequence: TGTGCCAGTGGACTAGCGGGAGTAAATGAGCAGTTCTTC. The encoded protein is CASGLAGVNEQFF. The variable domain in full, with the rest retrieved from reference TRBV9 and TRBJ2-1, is DSGVTQTPKHLITATGQRVTLRCSPRSGDLSVYWYQQSLDQGLQFLIQYYNGEERAKGNILERFSAQQFPDLHSELNLSSLELGDSALYFCASGLAGVNEQFFGPGTRLTVL.

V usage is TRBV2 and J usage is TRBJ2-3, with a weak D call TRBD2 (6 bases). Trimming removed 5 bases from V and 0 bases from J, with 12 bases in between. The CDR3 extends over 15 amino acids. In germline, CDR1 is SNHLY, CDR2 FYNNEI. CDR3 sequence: CASSYFAGSTDTQYF. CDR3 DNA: TGTGCCAGCAGTTATTTTGCGGGGAGCACAGATACGCAGTATTTT.

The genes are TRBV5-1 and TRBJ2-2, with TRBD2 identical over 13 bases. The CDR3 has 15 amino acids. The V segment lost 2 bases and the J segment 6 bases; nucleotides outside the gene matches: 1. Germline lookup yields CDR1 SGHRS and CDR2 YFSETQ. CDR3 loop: CASSLLAGGAGELFF. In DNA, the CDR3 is TGCGCCAGCAGCTTACTAGCGGGAGGGGCCGGGGAGCTGTTTTTT.

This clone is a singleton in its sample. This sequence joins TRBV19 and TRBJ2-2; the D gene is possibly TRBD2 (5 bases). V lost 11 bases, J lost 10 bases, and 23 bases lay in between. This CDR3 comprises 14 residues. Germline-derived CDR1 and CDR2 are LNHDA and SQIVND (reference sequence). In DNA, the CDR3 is TGTGCCGCGACGGCCCGGGGAATAGTCGAGGAGCTGTTTTTT. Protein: CAATARGIVEELFF.

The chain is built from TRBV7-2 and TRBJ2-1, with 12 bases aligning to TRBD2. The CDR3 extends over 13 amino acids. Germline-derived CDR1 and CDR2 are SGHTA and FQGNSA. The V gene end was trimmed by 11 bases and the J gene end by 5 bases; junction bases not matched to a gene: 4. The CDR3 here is CAGRLAGDNEQFF. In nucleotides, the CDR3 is TGTGCCGGACGACTAGCGGGAGACAATGAGCAGTTCTTC.

The CDR3, as DNA: TGTGCCAGCAGCTTAGGGGGGCCATCGCCAGATACGCAGTATTTT. Translation: CASSLGGPSPDTQYF. This chain joins TRBV7-2 and TRBJ2-3, with a tentative D call TRBD1 (6 bases). CDR1 is SGHTA and CDR2 is FQGNSA in the germline V gene. This CDR3 contains 15 residues. V shed 1 base and J shed 4 bases, with 12 bases lying between them.

Written as DNA, the CDR3 is TGTGCCAGCACTAAAAAGGGGAACAATGAGCAGTTCTTC. Translated, it gives CASTKKGNNEQFF. The chain employs TRBV27 and TRBJ2-1; perhaps TRBD1 as D (5 bases). V was pared by 7 bases and J by 5 bases, with 12 bases between. Germline V CDR1 and CDR2: MNHEY, SMNVEV (reference sequence). The CDR3 contains 13 residues.